This record concerns one T cell receptor (beta chain) sequence. Assay: immunoSEQ multiplex PCR; the TCRdb copy retains only in-frame clones and omits some. The sample shows tens of thousands of clones, around 77% of them seen only once. This entry belongs to a study of radiotherapy plus CTLA-4 blockade in lung cancer. Study-wide context: Of the patients, around 17% showed objective responses and around 32% attained disease control.

The CDR3 totals 14 residues. Trimming removed 4 bases from V and 4 bases from J, with 14 bases in between. Germline-derived CDR1 and CDR2 are SGHDT and YYEEEE. This chain links TRBV5-6 with TRBJ1-2, with a weak D call TRBD1 (5 bases). This sequence originates from a human donor with non-small cell lung cancer whose response to radiotherapy plus ipilimumab could not be evaluated. The sample in question was peripheral blood, obtained from a patient treated with radiotherapy plus ipilimumab. This CDR3 reads CASSPSGGGYGYTF. The CDR3 bases are TGTGCCAGCAGCCCGTCGGGCGGGGGCTATGGCTACACCTTC.